This TCR beta chain derives from a study of T cell responses to AZD1222 COVID-19 vaccine. Study results and limitations: Along spike, vaccine-associated CD4 TCRs were found throughout, with dominance at 160-218 and 743-854.

The data were produced by immunoSEQ multiplex PCR, yet TCRdb's version contains in-frame clones alone and is incomplete. Counted here are roughly 49,000 clones, over 60% occurring once; the ten biggest clones make up over 6.5%. V was pared by 7 bases and J by 8 bases, with 17 bases between. CDR1 is MNHEY, CDR2 SVGAGI, per germline. This CDR3 is built from 13 residues. On this clone itself: The antigen is not known.

The genes are TRBV6-5 and TRBJ1-1; D not resolved. This receptor was obtained from an adult in good health. The specimen was peripheral blood, collected on day 0 of AZD1222 vaccination. CDR3 nucleotides: TGTGCCAGCACCCTCTCTTCGGGTATGGAAGCTTTCTTT. This codes for CASTLSSGMEAFF.